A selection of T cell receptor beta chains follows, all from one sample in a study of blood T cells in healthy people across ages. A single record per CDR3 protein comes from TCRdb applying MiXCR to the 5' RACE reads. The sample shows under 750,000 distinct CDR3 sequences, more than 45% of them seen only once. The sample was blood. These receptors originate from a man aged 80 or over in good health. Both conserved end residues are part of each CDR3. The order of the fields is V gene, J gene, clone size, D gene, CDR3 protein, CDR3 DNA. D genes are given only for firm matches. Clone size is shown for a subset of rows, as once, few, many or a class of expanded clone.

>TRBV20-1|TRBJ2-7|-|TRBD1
CSARRGQPEQYF
TGCAGTGCTAGACGGGGACAGCCCGAGCAGTACTTC
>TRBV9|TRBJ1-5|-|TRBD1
CASSPGTGTSNQPQHF
TGTGCCAGCAGCCCCGGGACAGGGACGAGCAATCAGCCCCAGCATTTT
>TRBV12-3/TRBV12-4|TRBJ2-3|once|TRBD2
CASSPGTSGRARTDTQYF
TGTGCCAGCAGTCCCGGGACTAGCGGGAGGGCCCGCACAGATACGCAGTATTTT
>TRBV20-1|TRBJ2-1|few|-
CSARDRLPNNEQFF
TGCAGTGCTAGAGATAGACTACCCAACAATGAGCAGTTCTTC
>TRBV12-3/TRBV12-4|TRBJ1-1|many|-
CASSLGPGTEAFF
TGTGCCAGCAGTTTAGGGCCTGGGACTGAAGCTTTCTTT
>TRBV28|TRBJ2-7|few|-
CASRLQGREQYF
TGTGCCAGCAGACTACAGGGTCGCGAGCAGTACTTC
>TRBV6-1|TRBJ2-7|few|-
CASSEALGGSEQYF
TGTGCCAGCAGTGAAGCGCTAGGGGGGAGCGAGCAGTACTTC
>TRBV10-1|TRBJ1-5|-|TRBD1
CASSERRAGGQPQHF
TGCGCCAGCAGTGAGAGGAGGGCAGGGGGCCAGCCCCAGCATTTT
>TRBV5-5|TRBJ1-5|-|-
CASSLSRVSNQPQHF
TGTGCCAGCAGCTTGAGCAGGGTTAGCAATCAGCCCCAGCATTTT
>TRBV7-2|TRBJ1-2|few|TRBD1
CASSLVIVTGGGGYTF
TGTGCCAGCAGCTTAGTAATTGTGACAGGGGGAGGTGGCTACACCTTC
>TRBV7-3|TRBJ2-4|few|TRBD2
CASSLGGSREQYF
TGTGCCAGCAGCTTGGGCGGGAGTAGGGAGCAGTACTTC
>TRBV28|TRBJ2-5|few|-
CASSKGIISQETQYF
TGTGCCAGCAGTAAGGGGATAATATCCCAAGAGACCCAGTACTTC
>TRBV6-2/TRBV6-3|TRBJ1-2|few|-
CASQIADYGYTF
TGTGCCAGCCAAATCGCAGACTATGGCTACACCTTC
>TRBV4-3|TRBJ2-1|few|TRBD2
CASSQEIGTRGGHSEQFF
TGCGCCAGCAGCCAAGAGATAGGGACGCGGGGGGGCCACAGTGAGCAGTTCTTC
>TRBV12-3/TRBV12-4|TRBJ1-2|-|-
CASSLTAYGYTF
TGTGCCAGCAGTTTGACAGCCTATGGCTACACCTTC